One sample yielded the 23 T cell receptor beta chains listed below, sequenced in a study of T cells in Graves' hyperthyroidism and ophthalmopathy. Amplified TCR beta CDR3 regions came from RNA transcripts. The HTBI primer set was used in a first-round RT-PCR of the TCR CDR3. TCRdb reprocessed the multiplex PCR reads via MiXCR and lists one record per CDR3 protein. The repertoire has about 510,000 distinct CDR3 sequences, 13% to 15% of them found once; the top ten carry about 14%. Material: blood. These receptors all come from a woman between 35 and 50 years old with Graves' hyperthyroidism.

This clonotype has just a few counts. The chain is built from TRBV3-1 and TRBJ2-5, with 10 nucleotides matching TRBD1. The CDR3 has 15 amino acids. The junction had 3 bases not matched to a gene; V was cut back by 4 bases and J by 1 base. Germline CDR1 LGHDT, CDR2 YNNKEL (reference sequence). The CDR3 is CASSPGQGSQETQYF. For the CDR3, the DNA is TGTGCCAGCAGCCCGGGACAGGGGAGCCAAGAGACCCAGTACTTC.

This clonotype showed up many times. The chain combines TRBV30 with TRBJ2-1, with 10 bases aligning to TRBD2. V lost 2 bases to trimming and J lost 9 bases; unmatched junction nucleotides: 4. The CDR3 consists of 13 residues. Germline V gene data show CDR1 as GTSNPN and CDR2 as SVGIG (reference sequence). CDR3 nucleotides: TGTGCCTGGAGTCTAGCGGGAGCGAGTGAGCAGTTCTTC. Translation: CAWSLAGASEQFF.

The rearrangement links TRBV2 to TRBJ2-3, with TRBD1 matching over 12 bases. The germline V gene encodes CDR1 SNHLY and CDR2 FYNNEI. Trimming took 7 bases from V and 11 from J; bases not matched to a gene: 19. This CDR3 has 17 residues. CDR3 region: CASTNRLTGTGGNKQYF. The CDR3, as DNA: TGTGCCAGCACAAACCGACTAACCGGGACAGGGGGCAATAAGCAGTATTTT.

V gene TRBV20-1 combines with J gene TRBJ2-7; 10 nucleotides agree with TRBD1. V shed 6 bases, J shed 3 bases, and the junction held 5 bases outside the gene matches. This CDR3 has 13 residues. CDR1 and CDR2 (germline): DFQATT, SNEGSKA (reference sequence). The CDR3 loop is CSAPRTGGYEQYF. CDR3 nucleotide sequence: TGCAGTGCACCGAGGACAGGGGGCTACGAGCAGTACTTC.

The V and J genes are TRBV28 and TRBJ2-5; the match to TRBD2 covers 9 bases. CDR1 and CDR2 from the germline V gene are MDHEN and SYDVKM. V shed 2 bases and J 4 bases; nucleotides not matched to a gene: 5. This CDR3 has 15 residues. CDR3 bases: TGTGCCAGCAGTTTAGGGTCACTAGCGGGAGAGACCCAGTACTTC. Residues: CASSLGSLAGETQYF.

This clonotype has more than one count but fewer than ten. The genes are TRBV20-1 and TRBJ2-1, with TRBD2 matching 8 bases. The CDR3 totals 13 residues. V shed 3 bases and J 9 bases; nucleotides not matched to a gene: 7. CDR1 is DFQATT, CDR2 SNEGSKA, per germline (reference sequence). CDR3 DNA: TGCAGTGCTAGGGTAAGCGGGAGATCTGAGCAGTTCTTC. Translating gives CSARVSGRSEQFF.

This clonotype was counted a few times. An end of the junction differs from the germline gene, which may be a read error. The chain carries TRBV28 and TRBJ2-2; TRBD1 aligns across 9 bases. CDR1 and CDR2 from the germline V gene are MDHEN and SYDVKM. CDR3 length: 19 residues. The CDR3 spells CASSSGTGMFLEDTGEPFF. CDR3 sequence (DNA): TGTGCCAGCAGCTCCGGGACAGGGATGTTCTTAGAGGACACCGGGGAGCCGTTTTTT. Full variable domain (outside the CDR3, taken from reference TRBV28 and TRBJ2-2): DVKVTQSSRYLVKRTGEKVFLECVQDMDHENMFWYRQDPGLGLRLIYFSYDVKMKEKGDIPEGYSVSREKKERFSLILESASTNQTSMYLCASSSGTGMFLEDTGEPFFGEGSRLTVL.

The sample holds many counts of this clonotype. The chain combines TRBV20-1 with TRBJ2-5, with D possibly being TRBD1 or TRBD2 (5 bases each). Germline V lookup: CDR1 DFQATT, CDR2 SNEGSKA (reference sequence). The V end was cut by 1 base, the J end by 6 bases, with 18 bases between. The CDR3 sequence is 15 residues long. The CDR3 here is CSARGSGQAFQTQYF. CDR3 DNA: TGCAGTGCTAGAGGATCGGGGCAGGCTTTCCAGACCCAGTACTTC.

This clonotype has just a few counts. The V call is TRBV25-1, the J call TRBJ2-2; 8 nucleotides match TRBD2. Germline V gene sequence: CDR1 MGHDK, CDR2 SYGVNS. The trim removed 5 bases at V and 6 bases at J, leaving 8 bases unmatched. There are 15 residues in the CDR3. The CDR3 region is CASSPSGGSAGELFF. The CDR3 DNA reads TGTGCCAGCAGTCCATCGGGGGGGTCCGCCGGGGAGCTGTTTTTT.

Many counts were recorded for this clonotype. V usage is TRBV20-1 and J usage is TRBJ2-3; D is unresolved. CDR1 DFQATT and CDR2 SNEGSKA come from the germline V gene (reference sequence). The CDR3 contains 12 residues. Trimming took 5 bases from V and 2 from J, leaving 8 bases between them. The CDR3 bases are TGCAGTGCTCAGGACCACACAGATACGCAGTATTTT. Translated, it gives CSAQDHTDTQYF.

As regards this clonotype: A read error may explain this, as a much larger clone is one base away. This CDR3 fails to terminate in the conserved phenylalanine or tryptophan, so it likely reflects a read error. The chain recombines TRBV3-1 with TRBJ1-3, with a weak D call TRBD1 (5 bases). CDR1 and CDR2 (germline): LGHDT, YNNKEL (reference sequence). V dropped 1 base and J dropped 2 bases, with 12 bases sitting between them. The CDR3 is 16 amino acids. The DNA of the CDR3 is TGTGCCAGCAGCCAAGTGTTGGGGGTCGCTGGAAACACCATATATCTT. Its translation is CASSQVLGVAGNTIYL.

This clonotype was found a few times. V usage is TRBV6-1 and J usage is TRBJ1-1; tentative D call: TRBD1 (5 bases). Trimming left V 6 bases short and J 7 bases short, with 15 bases between. The CDR3 spans 13 residues. The germline V gene has CDR1 MNHNS and CDR2 SASEGT. CDR3 residues: CASSLRGAGEAFF. CDR3 coding DNA: TGTGCCAGCAGCCTCAGAGGGGCCGGTGAAGCTTTCTTT.

This sequence joins TRBV7-2 and TRBJ2-1, with D unclear. From germline, CDR1 is SGHTA and CDR2 FQGNSA. The V gene lost 1 base and the J gene lost 5 bases, with 12 bases spanning the gap. The CDR3 has 15 residues. The CDR3 nucleotides read TGTGCCAGCAGCTTAGATGCAGTTTTCCACAATGAGCAGTTCTTC. Translated, it gives CASSLDAVFHNEQFF.

The gene calls are TRBV15 and TRBJ2-1; weak D call: TRBD1 (6 bases). Germline CDR1 LNHNV, CDR2 YYDKDF (reference sequence). This CDR3 has 15 amino acids. Trimming cost V 2 bases and J 4 bases, with 12 bases left between them. The DNA of the CDR3 is TGTGCCACCAGCAGACTAGAGGGACAATACAATGAGCAGTTCTTC. Its translation is CATSRLEGQYNEQFF.

At least ten counts were recorded for this clonotype. The chain links TRBV3-1 to TRBJ1-2; the match to TRBD1 covers 7 bases. V lost 1 base to trimming and J lost 14 bases; unmatched junction nucleotides: 7. Germline V gene lookup returns CDR1 LGHDT and CDR2 YNNKEL (reference sequence). CDR3 length: 12 amino acids. The CDR3 DNA reads as TGTGCCAGCAGCCAAGCCCGACAGGGAAGGACCTTC. Translation gives CASSQARQGRTF. Using reference TRBV3-1 and TRBJ1-2 for the parts outside the CDR3, the full variable domain is DTAVSQTPKYLVTQMGNDKSIKCEQNLGHDTMYWYKQDSKKFLKIMFSYNNKELIINETVPNRFSPKSPDKAHLNLHINSLELGDSAVYFCASSQARQGRTFGSGTRLTVV.

This clonotype was detected ten times or more. The chain has TRBV3-1 and TRBJ1-5; D is undetermined. CDR1 is LGHDT and CDR2 is YNNKEL in the germline V gene (reference sequence). The V gene lost 1 base and the J gene lost 6 bases, with 10 bases spanning the gap. The CDR3 is made up of 14 amino acids. The CDR3 region is CASSQGQPGQPQHF. CDR3 coding DNA: TGTGCCAGCAGCCAAGGGCAACCGGGTCAGCCCCAGCATTTT.

The genes are TRBV20-1 and TRBJ1-5, with D unresolved. The CDR3 consists of 10 residues. V lost 5 bases to trimming and J lost 5 bases, with 4 bases between them. Germline-derived CDR1 and CDR2 are DFQATT and SNEGSKA (reference sequence). DNA for the CDR3: TGCAGTGCTGACGATCAGCCCCAGCATTTT. Translating it yields CSADDQPQHF.

In its sample, this clonotype was seen many times. V gene TRBV30 combines with J gene TRBJ2-1; no clear D gene. The CDR3 consists of 13 residues. CDR1 is GTSNPN, CDR2 SVGIG, per germline (reference sequence). Trimming took 2 bases from V and 4 from J, leaving 9 bases between them. The CDR3 nucleotides read TGTGCCTGGAGTTTTACCCGTTACAATGAGCAGTTCTTC. Protein: CAWSFTRYNEQFF.

This clonotype has a handful of counts. The chain links TRBV20-1 to TRBJ2-7; possibly TRBD1 or TRBD2 for D (6 bases each). This CDR3 comprises 13 residues. Germline V lookup: CDR1 DFQATT, CDR2 SNEGSKA (reference sequence). The V gene lost 5 bases and the J gene lost 6 bases, with 17 bases spanning the gap. CDR3 residues: CSAQELGGVEQYF. Written as DNA, the CDR3 is TGCAGTGCTCAAGAGTTGGGGGGCGTCGAGCAGTACTTC.

This clonotype came up many times. This chain uses TRBV5-1 with TRBJ2-7; 7 bases align to TRBD1. Germline V CDR1 and CDR2: SGHRS, YFSETQ. The CDR3 runs to 14 residues. After removal of 4 bases from V and 6 bases from J, the junction contained 10 bases not matched to a gene. The chain's CDR3 is CASSAAYRGAEQYF. CDR3 sequence (DNA): TGCGCCAGCAGCGCGGCCTACAGGGGCGCCGAGCAGTACTTC.

This clonotype was recorded many times. The chain carries TRBV7-9 and TRBJ2-2; D may be TRBD1 (6 bases). This CDR3 has 16 amino acids. V dropped 5 bases and J dropped 2 bases, with 15 bases sitting between them. The germline V gene encodes CDR1 SEHNR and CDR2 FQNEAQ (reference sequence). In nucleotides, the CDR3 is TGTGCCAGCAGCCCCAAGACAGGCTACAACACCGGGGAGCTGTTTTTT. The encoded protein is CASSPKTGYNTGELFF. Full variable domain (remainder filled in from reference TRBV7-9 and TRBJ2-2): DTGVSQNPRHKITKRGQNVTFRCDPISEHNRLYWYRQTLGQGPEFLTYFQNEAQLEKSRLLSDRFSAERPKGSFSTLEIQRTEQGDSAMYLCASSPKTGYNTGELFFGEGSRLTVL.

This clonotype was found many times. The chain couples TRBV30 to TRBJ1-5; D unresolved. Germline V gene lookup returns CDR1 GTSNPN and CDR2 SVGIG (reference sequence). CDR3 length: 13 amino acids. V lost 1 base and J lost 6, with 10 bases in between. The CDR3 DNA reads as TGTGCCTGGAGTGCTGTCCCGGGTCAGCCCCAGCATTTT. Encoded protein: CAWSAVPGQPQHF.

The chain has TRBV5-1 and TRBJ1-3; D ambiguous. The germline V gene encodes CDR1 SGHRS and CDR2 YFSETQ. The length of the CDR3 is 16 residues. V shed 0 bases and J shed 0 bases, with 10 bases lying between them. DNA for the CDR3: TGCGCCAGCAGCTTGGGGTCCGGTAGCTCTGGAAACACCATATATTTT. It is translated as CASSLGSGSSGNTIYF.